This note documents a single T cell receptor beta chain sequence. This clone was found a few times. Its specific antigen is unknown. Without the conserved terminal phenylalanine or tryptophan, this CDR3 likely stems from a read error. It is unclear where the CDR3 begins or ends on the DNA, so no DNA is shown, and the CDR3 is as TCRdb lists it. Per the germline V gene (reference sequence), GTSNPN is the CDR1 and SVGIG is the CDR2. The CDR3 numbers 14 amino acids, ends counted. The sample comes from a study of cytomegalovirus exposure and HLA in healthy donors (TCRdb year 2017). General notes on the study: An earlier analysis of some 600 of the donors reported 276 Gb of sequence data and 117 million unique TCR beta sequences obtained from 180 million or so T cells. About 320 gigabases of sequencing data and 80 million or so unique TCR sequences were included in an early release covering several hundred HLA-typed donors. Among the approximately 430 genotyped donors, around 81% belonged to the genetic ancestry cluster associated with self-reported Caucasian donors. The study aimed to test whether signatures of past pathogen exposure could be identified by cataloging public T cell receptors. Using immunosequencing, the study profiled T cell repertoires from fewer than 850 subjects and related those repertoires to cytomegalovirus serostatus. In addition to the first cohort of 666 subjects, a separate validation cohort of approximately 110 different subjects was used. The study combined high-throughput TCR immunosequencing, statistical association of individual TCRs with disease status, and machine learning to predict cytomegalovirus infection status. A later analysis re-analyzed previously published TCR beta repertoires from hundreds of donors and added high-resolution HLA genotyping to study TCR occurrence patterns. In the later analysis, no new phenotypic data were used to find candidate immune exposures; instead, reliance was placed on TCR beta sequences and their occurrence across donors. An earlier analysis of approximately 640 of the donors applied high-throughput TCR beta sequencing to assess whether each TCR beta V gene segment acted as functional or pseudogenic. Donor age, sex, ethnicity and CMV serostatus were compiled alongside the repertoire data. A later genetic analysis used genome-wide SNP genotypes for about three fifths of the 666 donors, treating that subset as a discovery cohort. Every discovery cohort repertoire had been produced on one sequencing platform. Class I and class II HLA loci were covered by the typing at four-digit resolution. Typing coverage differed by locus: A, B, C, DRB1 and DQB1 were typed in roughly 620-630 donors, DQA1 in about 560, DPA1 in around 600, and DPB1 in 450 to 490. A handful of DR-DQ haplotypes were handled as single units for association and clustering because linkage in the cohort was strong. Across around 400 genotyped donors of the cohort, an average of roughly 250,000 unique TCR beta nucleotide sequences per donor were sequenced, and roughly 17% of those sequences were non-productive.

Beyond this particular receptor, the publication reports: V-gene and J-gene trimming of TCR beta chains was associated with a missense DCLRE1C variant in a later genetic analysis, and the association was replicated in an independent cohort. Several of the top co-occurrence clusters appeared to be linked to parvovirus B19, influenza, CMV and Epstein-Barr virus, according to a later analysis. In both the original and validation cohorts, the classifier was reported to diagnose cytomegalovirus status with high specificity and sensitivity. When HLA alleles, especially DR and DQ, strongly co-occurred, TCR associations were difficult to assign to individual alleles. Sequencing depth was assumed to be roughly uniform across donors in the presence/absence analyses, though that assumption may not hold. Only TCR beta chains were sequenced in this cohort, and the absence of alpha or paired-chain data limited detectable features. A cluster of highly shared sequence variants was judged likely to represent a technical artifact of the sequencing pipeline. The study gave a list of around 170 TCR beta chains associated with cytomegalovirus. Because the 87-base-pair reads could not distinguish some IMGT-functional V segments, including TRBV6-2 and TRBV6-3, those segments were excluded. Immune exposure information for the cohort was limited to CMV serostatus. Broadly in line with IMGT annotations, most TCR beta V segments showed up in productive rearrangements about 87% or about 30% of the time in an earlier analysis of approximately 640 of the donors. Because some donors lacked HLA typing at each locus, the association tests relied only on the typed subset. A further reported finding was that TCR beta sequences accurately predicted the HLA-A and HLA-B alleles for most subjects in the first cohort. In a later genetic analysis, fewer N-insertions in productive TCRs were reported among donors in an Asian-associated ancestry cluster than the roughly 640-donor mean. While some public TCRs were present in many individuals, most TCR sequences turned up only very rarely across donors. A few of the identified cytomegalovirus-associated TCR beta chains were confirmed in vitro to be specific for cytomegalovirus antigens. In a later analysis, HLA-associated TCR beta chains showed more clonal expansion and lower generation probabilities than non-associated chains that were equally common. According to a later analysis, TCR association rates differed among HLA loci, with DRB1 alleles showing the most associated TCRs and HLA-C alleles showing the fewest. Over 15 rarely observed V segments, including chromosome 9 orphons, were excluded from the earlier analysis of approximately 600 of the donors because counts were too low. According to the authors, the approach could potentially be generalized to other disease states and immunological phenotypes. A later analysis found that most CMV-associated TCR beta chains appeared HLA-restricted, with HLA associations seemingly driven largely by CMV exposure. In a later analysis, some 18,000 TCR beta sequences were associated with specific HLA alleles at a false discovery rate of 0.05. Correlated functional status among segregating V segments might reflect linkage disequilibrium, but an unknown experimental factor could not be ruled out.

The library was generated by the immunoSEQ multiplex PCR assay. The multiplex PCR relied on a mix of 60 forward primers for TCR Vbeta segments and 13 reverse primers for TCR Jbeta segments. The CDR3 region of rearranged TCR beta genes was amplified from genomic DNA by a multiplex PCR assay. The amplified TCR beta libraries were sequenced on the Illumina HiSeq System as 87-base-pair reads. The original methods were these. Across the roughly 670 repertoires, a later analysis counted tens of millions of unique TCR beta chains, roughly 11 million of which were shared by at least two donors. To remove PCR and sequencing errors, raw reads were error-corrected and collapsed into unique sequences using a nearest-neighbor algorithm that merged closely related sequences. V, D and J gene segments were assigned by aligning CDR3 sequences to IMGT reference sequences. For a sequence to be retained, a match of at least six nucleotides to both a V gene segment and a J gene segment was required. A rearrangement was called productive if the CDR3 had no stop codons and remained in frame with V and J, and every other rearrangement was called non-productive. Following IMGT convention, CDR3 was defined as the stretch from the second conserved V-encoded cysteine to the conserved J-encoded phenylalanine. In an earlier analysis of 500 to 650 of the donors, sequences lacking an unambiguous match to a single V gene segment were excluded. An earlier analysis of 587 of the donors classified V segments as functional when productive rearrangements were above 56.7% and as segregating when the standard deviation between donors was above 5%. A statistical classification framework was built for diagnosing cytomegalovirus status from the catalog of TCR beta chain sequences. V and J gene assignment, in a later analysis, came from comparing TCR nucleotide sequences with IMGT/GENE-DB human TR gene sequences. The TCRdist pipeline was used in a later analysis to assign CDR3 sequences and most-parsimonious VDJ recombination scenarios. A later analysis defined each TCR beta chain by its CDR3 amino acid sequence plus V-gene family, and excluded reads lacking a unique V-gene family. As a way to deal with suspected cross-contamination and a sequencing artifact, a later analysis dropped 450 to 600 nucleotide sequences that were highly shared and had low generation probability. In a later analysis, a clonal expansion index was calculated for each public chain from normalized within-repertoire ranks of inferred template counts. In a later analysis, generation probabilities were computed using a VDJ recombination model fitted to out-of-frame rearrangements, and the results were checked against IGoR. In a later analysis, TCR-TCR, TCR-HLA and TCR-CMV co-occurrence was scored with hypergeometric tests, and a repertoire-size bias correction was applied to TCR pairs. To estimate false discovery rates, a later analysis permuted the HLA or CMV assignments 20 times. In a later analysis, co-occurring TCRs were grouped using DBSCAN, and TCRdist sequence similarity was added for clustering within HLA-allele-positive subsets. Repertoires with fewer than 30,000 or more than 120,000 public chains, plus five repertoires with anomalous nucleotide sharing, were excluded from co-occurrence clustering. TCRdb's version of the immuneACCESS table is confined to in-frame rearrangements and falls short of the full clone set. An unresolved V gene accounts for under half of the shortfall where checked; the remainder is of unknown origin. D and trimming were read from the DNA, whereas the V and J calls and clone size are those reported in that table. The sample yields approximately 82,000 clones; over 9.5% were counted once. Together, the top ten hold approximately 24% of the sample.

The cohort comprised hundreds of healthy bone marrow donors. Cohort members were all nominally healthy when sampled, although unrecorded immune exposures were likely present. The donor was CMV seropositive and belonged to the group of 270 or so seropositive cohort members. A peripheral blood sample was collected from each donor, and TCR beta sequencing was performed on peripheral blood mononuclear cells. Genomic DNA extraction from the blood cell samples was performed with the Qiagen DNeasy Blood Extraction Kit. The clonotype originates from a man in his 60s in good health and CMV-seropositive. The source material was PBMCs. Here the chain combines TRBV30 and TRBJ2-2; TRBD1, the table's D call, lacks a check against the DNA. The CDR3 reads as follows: CAWKGAPGTGEMFL.